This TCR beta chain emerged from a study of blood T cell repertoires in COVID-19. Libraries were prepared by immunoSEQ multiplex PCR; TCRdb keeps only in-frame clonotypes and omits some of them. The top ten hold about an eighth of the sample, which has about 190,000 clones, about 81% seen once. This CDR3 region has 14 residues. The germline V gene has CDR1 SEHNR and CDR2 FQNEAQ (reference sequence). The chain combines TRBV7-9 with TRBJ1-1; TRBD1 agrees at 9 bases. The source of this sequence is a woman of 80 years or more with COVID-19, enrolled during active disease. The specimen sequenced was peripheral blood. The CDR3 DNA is TGTGTCCCCACAGGGGGCGATTCTAACACTGAAGCTTTCTTT. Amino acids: CVPTGGDSNTEAFF.